Each of the 17 T cell receptor beta chains below was sequenced from the same sample in a study of shared clonotypes between healthy human individuals. TCRdb keeps only in-frame clones here, not all; method: immunoSEQ multiplex PCR. The sample has 200,000 to 250,000 clones; approximately 65% are singletons. The sample was memory CD4+ T cells sorted from blood. The subset was: CD45RA-negative fraction. Receptors were obtained from a young man in good health.

The genes are TRBV15 and TRBJ2-1; 9 nucleotides align to TRBD2. This CDR3 has 16 residues. The junction had 6 bases not matched to a gene; V was cut back by 1 base and J by 5 bases. The germline V gene encodes CDR1 LNHNV and CDR2 YYDKDF (reference sequence). The CDR3 is CATSRAPGTSHNEQFF. The CDR3 region has the DNA TGTGCCACCAGCAGAGCCCCCGGGACTAGCCACAATGAGCAGTTCTTC.

The genes are TRBV7-2 and TRBJ2-3; tentatively, D is TRBD2 (6 bases). The CDR3 length is 15 residues. The germline gives CDR1 SGHTA, CDR2 FQGNSA. V shed 5 bases and J shed 1 base, with 13 bases lying between them. As DNA, the CDR3 is TGTGCCAGCAGCACCCCCGGGACTCGCACAGATACGCAGTATTTT. Protein product: CASSTPGTRTDTQYF.

The chain is built from TRBV7-2 and TRBJ1-5, with 9 bases matching TRBD1. V dropped 5 bases and J dropped 8; count of bases not matched to a gene: 4. The CDR3 is 13 amino acids. Germline-derived CDR1 and CDR2 are SGHTA and FQGNSA. CDR3 in DNA: TGTGCCAGCAGCCCGGGACAGGGTAAGCCCCAGCATTTT. The encoded protein is CASSPGQGKPQHF. Based on the CDR3 plus reference TRBV7-2 and TRBJ1-5, the full variable domain is GAGVSQSPSNKVTEKGKDVELRCDPISGHTALYWYRQSLGQGLEFLIYFQGNSAPDKSGLPSDRFSAERTGGSVSTLTIQRTQQEDSAVYLCASSPGQGKPQHFGDGTRLSIL.

The chain employs TRBV2 and TRBJ2-3; no reliable D call. V dropped 5 bases and J dropped 2 bases, with 11 bases sitting between them. Germline V CDR1 and CDR2: SNHLY, FYNNEI. The CDR3 consists of 14 residues. The CDR3 DNA reads TGTGCCAGCAGTCCCGGGTTCTCCACAGATACGCAGTATTTT. This codes for CASSPGFSTDTQYF.

This clone was counted ten times or more. The chain links TRBV7-9 to TRBJ2-3, with D hard to call. Germline CDR1 reads SEHNR; CDR2 reads FQNEAQ (reference sequence). Trimming shortened V by 1 base and J by 6 bases, and 5 bases separated the two germline ends. The length of the CDR3 is 12 residues. The DNA for the CDR3 is TGTGCCAGCAGCTTAGGGCCTGATACGCAGTATTTT. Translated: CASSLGPDTQYF.

The sample holds many counts of this clone. V is TRBV19 and J is TRBJ2-1; possibly TRBD2 for D (5 bases). The ends were cut back, 3 bases at V and 4 bases at J, with 10 bases in the middle. The V gene's germline CDR1 is LNHDA and CDR2 SQIVND (reference sequence). There are 14 residues in the CDR3. This chain's CDR3 is CASSMRVGYNEQFF. CDR3 DNA: TGTGCCAGTAGTATGCGGGTGGGGTACAATGAGCAGTTCTTC.

The DNA for the CDR3 is TGTGCCAGCACCGGAGCGAGATTCCAAGAGACCCAGTACTTC. This encodes CASTGARFQETQYF. The gene calls are TRBV2 and TRBJ2-5; no firm D call. The germline CDR1 and CDR2 sequences are SNHLY and FYNNEI. V was clipped by 7 bases and J by 1 base, with 13 bases between them. The CDR3 is 14 amino acids.

A single count supports this clone. The V call is TRBV5-1, the J call TRBJ2-1; 10 nucleotides match TRBD2. The V gene's germline CDR1 is SGHRS and CDR2 YFSETQ. V dropped 4 bases and J dropped 4; count of bases not matched to a gene: 8. The CDR3 is 16 residues long. This CDR3 is CASSAARTSGYNEQFF. For the CDR3, the DNA is TGCGCCAGCAGCGCGGCCCGGACTAGCGGATACAATGAGCAGTTCTTC.

This clone appeared a single time. The genes are TRBV7-2 and TRBJ2-5; 9 bases fit TRBD1. The germline V gene has CDR1 SGHTA and CDR2 FQGNSA. Unmatched junction bases numbered 10, after V lost 6 bases and J lost 2 bases. The CDR3 totals 16 residues. CDR3 DNA: TGTGCCAGCAGGAAACAGGGGGCCCTCCGACAAGAGACCCAGTACTTC. The encoded protein is CASRKQGALRQETQYF.

V and J are TRBV6-4 and TRBJ2-1, with 8 positions matching TRBD2. This CDR3 comprises 13 residues. The V gene end was trimmed by 6 bases and the J gene end by 2 bases; junction bases not matched to a gene: 0. CDR1 is MRHNA and CDR2 is SNTAGT in the germline V gene. DNA of the CDR3: TGTGCCAGCAGCGGGAGGGCCTACAATGAGCAGTTCTTC. This translates into CASSGRAYNEQFF.

This clone was picked up a small number of times. The V call is TRBV5-1, the J call TRBJ1-2; unclear D gene. CDR1 is SGHRS and CDR2 is YFSETQ in the germline V gene. The CDR3 loop spans 14 amino acids. The V and J ends lost 6 bases and 6 bases respectively, with 18 bases between them. CDR3 amino acids: CASNPFGDGDGYTF. The CDR3 nucleotides read TGCGCCAGCAACCCTTTTGGCGATGGCGATGGCTACACCTTC. Together with reference TRBV5-1 and TRBJ1-2, the CDR3 gives the full variable domain: KAGVTQTPRYLIKTRGQQVTLSCSPISGHRSVSWYQQTPGQGLQFLFEYFSETQRNKGNFPGRFSGRQFSNSRSEMNVSTLELGDSALYLCASNPFGDGDGYTFGSGTRLTVV.

This chain uses TRBV7-2 with TRBJ2-5; 7 nucleotides agree with TRBD1. This CDR3 region has 14 residues. CDR1 and CDR2 from the germline V gene are SGHTA and FQGNSA. Germline trimming cut 4 bases from V and 3 bases from J; bases unmatched to any gene: 5. CDR3 DNA sequence: TGTGCCAGCAGCTCCGGGACAGTAAAAGAGACCCAGTACTTC. It codes for CASSSGTVKETQYF.

The gene calls are TRBV9 and TRBJ2-1; D remains unclear. The ends were cut back, 5 bases at V and 0 bases at J, with 9 bases in the middle. The CDR3 sequence is 14 residues long. Germline V gene sequence: CDR1 SGDLS, CDR2 YYNGEE. CDR3 nucleotide sequence: TGTGCCAGCAGGGTTGTCAGCTCCTACAATGAGCAGTTCTTC. As protein: CASRVVSSYNEQFF.

J is TRBJ2-1 and V is TRBV30; 12 bases line up with TRBD2. J was trimmed by 6 bases and V by 6 bases; bases with no gene match: 9. Germline V CDR1 and CDR2: GTSNPN, SVGIG (reference sequence). This CDR3 is 15 amino acids long. The CDR3 reads CACRRLAGAGNEQFF. The CDR3 DNA reads as TGTGCCTGCCGAAGACTAGCGGGAGCTGGCAATGAGCAGTTCTTC. The full variable domain, completed using reference TRBV30 and TRBJ2-1, is SQTIHQWPATLVQPVGSPLSLECTVEGTSNPNLYWYRQAAGRGLQLLFYSVGIGQISSEVPQNLSASRPQDRQFILSSKKLLLSDSGFYLCACRRLAGAGNEQFFGPGTRLTVL.

There are a few counts of this clone. The chain has TRBV2 and TRBJ2-2; possible D gene TRBD1, 6 bases. Between the trimmed V and J ends, which lost 6 bases and 0 bases, there was a span of 11 bases. The CDR3 is 15 amino acids. Germline loops: CDR1 SNHLY, CDR2 FYNNEI. The DNA for the CDR3 is TGTGCCAGCAGACAAAACAGGGCGAACACCGGGGAGCTGTTTTTT. Protein: CASRQNRANTGELFF.

This clone was counted only a few times. CDR3 coding DNA: TGTGCCACCAGCCCGGAGTTCGGGGGCCTGGGAGATACGCAGTATTTT. This sequence encodes CATSPEFGGLGDTQYF. This rearrangement joins TRBV15 to TRBJ2-3; D may correspond to TRBD1 or TRBD2 (6 bases each). The CDR3 runs 16 residues. Germline V gene sequence: CDR1 LNHNV, CDR2 YYDKDF (reference sequence). The V and J ends lost 5 bases and 5 bases respectively, with 20 bases between them.

The chain combines TRBV7-9 with TRBJ2-1; TRBD2 matches at 7 bases. This CDR3 spans 15 amino acids. The trim removed 4 bases at V and 0 bases at J, leaving 3 bases unmatched. The germline V gene encodes CDR1 SEHNR and CDR2 FQNEAQ (reference sequence). Here the CDR3 DNA reads TGTGCCAGCAGCTCTAGCGGCTACTCCTACAATGAGCAGTTCTTC. Its protein is CASSSSGYSYNEQFF.